The present T cell receptor beta chain was sequenced within a study of PD-L1 blockade in urothelial cancer. This clone was seen a handful of times. Germline lookup yields CDR1 LNHDA and CDR2 SQIVND (reference sequence). Trimming shortened V by 11 bases and J by 6 bases, and 22 bases separated the two germline ends. This CDR3 spans 14 amino acids. Time point denoted: pretreatment peripheral blood. Here immunoSEQ multiplex PCR was the method, and the copy in TCRdb shows in-frame clones only, minus some. The table has roughly 77,000 clones, roughly 84% seen once. The sample was PBMCs, taken around atezolizumab (anti-PD-L1) treatment. The TCR originated in a woman between 65 and 79 years old with urothelial cancer. V gene TRBV19 combines with J gene TRBJ1-1; D unresolved. The CDR3 nucleotides are TGTGCCTGTAAAAGGAGGCGGGAGGTCCCTGAAGCTTTCTTT. Protein product: CACKRRREVPEAFF. Filled out from reference TRBV19 and TRBJ1-1, the complete variable domain reads DGGITQSPKYLFRKEGQNVTLSCEQNLNHDAMYWYRQDPGQGLRLIYYSQIVNDFQKGDIAEGYSVSREKKESFPLTVTSAQKNPTAFYLCACKRRREVPEAFFGQGTRLTVV.